These 27 T cell receptor beta chains came from one sample sequenced in a study of blood T cells in healthy people across ages. The use of a sample-barcoded 5' primer and a J-beta primer mix characterized a second PCR of roughly 7 to 11 cycles. TCRdb reprocessed the 5' RACE reads via MiXCR and lists one record per CDR3 protein. The table shows just over 1 million distinct CDR3 sequences, with more than 40% occurring only once. Input material: blood. Receptors were obtained from a woman aged 55-70 years in good health.

The J gene is TRBJ2-5, the V gene TRBV27; D may be TRBD2 (7 bases). The CDR3 loop spans 14 amino acids. The V gene lost 1 base and the J gene lost 5 bases, with 11 bases spanning the gap. Germline CDR1 and CDR2: MNHEY and SMNVEV (reference sequence). The CDR3 sequence is CASSLWGGAETQYF. CDR3 in DNA: TGTGCCAGCAGTTTATGGGGGGGGGCCGAGACCCAGTACTTC.

This clonotype has a handful of counts. CDR3 in amino acids: CASSLAWGGLRRQYF. The CDR3 bases are TGCGCCAGCAGCTTGGCCTGGGGAGGACTACGTAGGCAGTACTTC. The rearrangement joins TRBV5-1 to TRBJ2-5; perhaps TRBD2 as D (6 bases). The CDR3 runs 15 residues. V gave up 0 bases and J gave up 11 bases, with 20 bases separating them. Looked up from germline, CDR1 is SGHRS and CDR2 is YFSETQ.

This chain links TRBV28 with TRBJ2-3; the D is unclear. Deletions cut 6 bases from V and 1 base from J, with 17 bases between. CDR3 length: 16 amino acids. Looked up from germline, CDR1 is MDHEN and CDR2 is SYDVKM. CDR3 region: CASRTIPNWGTDTQYF. CDR3 nucleotides: TGTGCCAGCAGAACAATCCCGAATTGGGGCACAGATACGCAGTATTTT.

The chain combines TRBV20-1 with TRBJ2-7; D gene uncertain. Looked up from germline, CDR1 is DFQATT and CDR2 is SNEGSKA (reference sequence). CDR3 length: 12 amino acids. V lost 6 bases and J 7 bases, leaving 16 bases between the germline ends. The CDR3: CSATATYNEQYF. CDR3 coding DNA: TGCAGTGCGACGGCCACCTACAATGAGCAGTACTTC.

The chain couples TRBV20-1 to TRBJ2-1; maybe TRBD1 (5 bases). The J call may be wrong; the DNA end is better matched by TRBJ2-7. This CDR3 region has 13 residues. From germline, CDR1 is DFQATT and CDR2 SNEGSKA (reference sequence). CDR3 in DNA: TGCAGTGCCGCGGAGACAGCTTACAATGAGCAGTACTTC. This encodes CSAAETAYNEQYF.

The V and J genes are TRBV6-5 and TRBJ2-1; 9 bases match TRBD1. In germline, CDR1 is MNHEY, CDR2 SVGAGI. Germline trimming cut 11 bases from V and 9 bases from J; bases unmatched to any gene: 11. There are 13 residues in the CDR3. The CDR3 loop is CAPPGGTGLEQFF. DNA for the CDR3: TGTGCCCCCCCCGGCGGGACAGGGCTTGAGCAGTTCTTC.

The rearrangement uses TRBV6-1 and TRBJ2-7; D call uncertain. CDR1 MNHNS and CDR2 SASEGT come from the germline V gene. CDR3 length: 12 amino acids. V dropped 7 bases and J dropped 2 bases, with 9 bases sitting between them. CDR3 residues: CASNHQAYEQYF. The CDR3 region has the DNA TGTGCCAGCAATCACCAGGCCTACGAGCAGTACTTC.

The V gene is TRBV6-6, the J gene TRBJ2-1; 8 nucleotides agree with TRBD2. V shed 0 bases, J shed 9 bases, and the junction held 10 bases outside the gene matches. The V gene's germline CDR1 is MNHNY and CDR2 SVGAGI (reference sequence). The CDR3 covers 16 residues. This chain's CDR3 is CASSYSTGGRTGEQFF. The CDR3 region has the DNA TGTGCCAGCAGTTACTCGACTGGCGGGAGGACGGGTGAGCAGTTCTTC.

On this clonotype: A much larger clone differs from this one at a single base, so this may be a read error. CDR3 sequence (DNA): TGTGCCAGCATTTCAGGGGCCTACGAGCAGTACTTC. Translated, it gives CASISGAYEQYF. The chain links TRBV2 to TRBJ2-7; possible D gene TRBD1, 6 bases. Trimming stripped 7 bases from V and 2 bases from J, with 9 bases between. This CDR3 comprises 12 residues. CDR1 SNHLY and CDR2 FYNNEI come from the germline V gene.

This clonotype occurred a few times. J is TRBJ1-2 and V is TRBV29-1; D gene unclear. V lost 3 bases, J lost 2 bases, and 7 bases lay in between. The CDR3 is 12 residues long. Germline V gives CDR1 SQVTM, CDR2 ANQGSEA. As DNA, the CDR3 is TGCAGCGTTGAGGACTCGAACTATGGCTACACCTTC. It codes for CSVEDSNYGYTF. Supplemented by reference TRBV29-1 and TRBJ1-2, the full variable domain reads SAVISQKPSRDICQRGTSLTIQCQVDSQVTMMFWYRQQPGQSLTLIATANQGSEATYESGFVIDKFPISRPNLTFSTLTVSNMSPEDSSIYLCSVEDSNYGYTFGSGTRLTVV.

This clonotype showed up just once. The CDR3 reads CASSLGGGRFTDTQYF. The CDR3 nucleotides are TGCGCCAGCAGCTTAGGCGGGGGCCGATTCACAGATACGCAGTATTTT. The chain joins TRBV5-1 to TRBJ2-3; the D gene is possibly TRBD2 (7 bases). Germline V CDR1 and CDR2: SGHRS, YFSETQ. CDR3 length equals 16 residues. V gave up 2 bases and J gave up 2 bases, with 15 bases separating them.

V usage is TRBV14 and J usage is TRBJ2-6, with D unresolved. V lost 3 bases to trimming and J lost 3 bases, with 6 bases between them. Looked up from germline, CDR1 is SGHDN and CDR2 is FVKESK. The CDR3 loop spans 14 amino acids. CDR3 sequence reads: CASSQSYGANVLTF. Here the CDR3 DNA reads TGTGCCAGCAGCCAGTCCTATGGGGCCAACGTCCTGACTTTC.

The chain couples TRBV7-2 to TRBJ2-1; D possibly corresponds to TRBD1 (6 bases). The CDR3 totals 15 residues. CDR1 and CDR2 (germline): SGHTA, FQGNSA. Deletions cut 5 bases from V and 8 bases from J, with 19 bases between. CDR3 protein: CASSPIGGIVDEQFF. The CDR3 DNA sequence: TGTGCCAGCAGCCCCATAGGGGGAATCGTTGATGAGCAGTTCTTC. Filled out from reference TRBV7-2 and TRBJ2-1, the complete variable domain reads GAGVSQSPSNKVTEKGKDVELRCDPISGHTALYWYRQSLGQGLEFLIYFQGNSAPDKSGLPSDRFSAERTGGSVSTLTIQRTQQEDSAVYLCASSPIGGIVDEQFFGPGTRLTVL.

The chain employs TRBV7-9 and TRBJ2-1; TRBD2 matches at 8 bases. The CDR3 loop spans 17 amino acids. The trim removed 2 bases at V and 5 bases at J, leaving 11 bases unmatched. Germline-derived CDR1 and CDR2 are SEHNR and FQNEAQ (reference sequence). This CDR3 reads CASSLPTRTSGNNEQFF. For the CDR3, the DNA is TGTGCCAGCAGCTTACCCACGCGCACTAGCGGAAACAATGAGCAGTTCTTC.

V gene TRBV5-1 combines with J gene TRBJ1-6, with 9 nucleotides matching TRBD1. The CDR3 is made up of 14 amino acids. Germline CDR1 SGHRS, CDR2 YFSETQ. With V trimmed by 4 bases and J by 8 bases, 4 bases remained unmatched. The CDR3 DNA is TGCGCCAGCAGCGTGGGACAGGGAGATTCACCCCTCCACTTT. This encodes CASSVGQGDSPLHF.

As concerns this clonotype: The junction does not match germline at one end; this may be a read error. This sequence joins TRBV25-1 and TRBJ2-5, with D possibly matching TRBD1 (5 bases). The CDR3 is 15 residues long. Per the germline V gene, CDR1 is MGHDK and CDR2 is SYGVNS. CDR3 loop: CASSEFAWGQEAQYF. CDR3 in DNA: TGTGCCAGCAGTGAATTCGCGTGGGGCCAAGAGGCCCAGTACTTC. Full variable domain (remainder filled in from reference TRBV25-1 and TRBJ2-5): EADIYQTPRYLVIGTGKKITLECSQTMGHDKMYWYQQDPGMELHLIHYSYGVNSTEKGDLSSESTVSRIRTEHFPLTLESARPSHTSQYLCASSEFAWGQEAQYFGPGTRLLVL.

The chain joins TRBV6-1 to TRBJ2-7; D is possibly TRBD2 (6 bases). This CDR3 is built from 12 residues. CDR1 is MNHNS and CDR2 is SASEGT in the germline V gene. V shed 7 bases and J shed 12 bases, with 19 bases lying between them. CDR3 nucleotide sequence: TGTGCCAGCAATAAGGCAGCCGGGGGATCGTACTTC. Protein: CASNKAAGGSYF.

This clonotype was seen a few times. The chain joins TRBV3-1 to TRBJ2-3; D possibly corresponds to TRBD1 (5 bases). CDR3 length: 14 amino acids. Germline V gene sequence: CDR1 LGHDT, CDR2 YNNKEL (reference sequence). The V end was cut by 2 bases, the J end by 2 bases, with 8 bases between. The CDR3 loop reads CASSQTGYTDTQYF. CDR3 DNA sequence: TGTGCCAGCAGCCAAACAGGCTACACAGATACGCAGTATTTT.

V and J are TRBV7-8 and TRBJ2-7; TRBD1 agrees at 10 bases. From germline, CDR1 is SGHVS and CDR2 FQNEAQ. This CDR3 has 15 residues. The trim removed 5 bases at V and 6 bases at J, leaving 10 bases unmatched. CDR3 sequence reads: CASSPRTGGIGEQYF. In DNA form, the CDR3 reads TGTGCCAGCAGCCCCCGGACAGGGGGAATAGGCGAGCAGTACTTC.

A few counts support this clonotype. The chain joins TRBV6-5 to TRBJ2-7; a weak D match, TRBD1 (6 bases). The germline CDR1 and CDR2 sequences are MNHEY and SVGAGI. V lost 7 bases and J lost 1, with 17 bases in between. This CDR3 is 15 amino acids long. CDR3: CASKRTTTGSYEQYF. Here the CDR3 DNA reads TGTGCCAGCAAAAGGACGACCACAGGGTCCTACGAGCAGTACTTC.

The J gene is TRBJ1-6, the V gene TRBV7-9; perhaps TRBD1 as D (5 bases). Germline lookup yields CDR1 SEHNR and CDR2 FQNEAQ (reference sequence). V lost 1 base to trimming and J lost 12 bases, with 16 bases between them. The CDR3 runs 15 residues. The CDR3 nucleotides read TGTGCCAGCAGCTTAGGGGGTCAGGGCAGACGACCCCTCCACTTT. Translated, it gives CASSLGGQGRRPLHF.

CDR3 loop: CASRGDGEKLFF. The CDR3, as DNA: TGTGCCAGCCGAGGGGACGGTGAAAAACTGTTTTTT. The V and J genes are TRBV2 and TRBJ1-4, with D tentatively TRBD1 (5 bases). Between the trimmed V and J ends, which lost 8 bases and 7 bases, there was a span of 11 bases. Per the germline V gene, CDR1 is SNHLY and CDR2 is FYNNEI. There are 12 residues in the CDR3.

The rearrangement links TRBV12-3 or TRBV12-4 to TRBJ2-4, with D possibly being TRBD2 (6 bases). This CDR3 is built from 12 residues. V was cut by 5 bases and J by 13 bases, with 15 bases left in between. The chain's CDR3 is CASSPEGHEQYF. DNA for the CDR3: TGTGCCAGCAGTCCGGAGGGGCATGAGCAGTACTTC.

The chain recombines TRBV27 with TRBJ1-4; TRBD1 matches 7 bases. Looked up from germline, CDR1 is MNHEY and CDR2 is SMNVEV (reference sequence). V lost 5 bases, J lost 4 bases, and 10 bases stayed unmatched. The CDR3 totals 16 residues. The CDR3: CASSLKGTAHNEKLFF. In nucleotides, the CDR3 is TGTGCCAGCAGTCTTAAGGGGACAGCTCATAATGAAAAACTGTTTTTT.

This clonotype was seen only a few times. The chain has TRBV12-3 or TRBV12-4 and TRBJ1-1, with D perhaps TRBD1 (5 bases). This CDR3 contains 16 residues. The V end lost 4 bases, the J end lost 6 bases, and 21 bases lay between the germline ends. The chain's CDR3 is CASSSLPVGRKAEAFF. CDR3 DNA sequence: TGTGCCAGCAGTTCCCTCCCCGTGGGGCGAAAGGCTGAAGCTTTCTTT.

This rearrangement joins TRBV6-2 or TRBV6-3 to TRBJ2-7; D gene uncertain. CDR1 is MNHEY, CDR2 SVGEGT, per germline. With 6 bases removed from V and 6 bases from J, the gap between germline ends came to 18 bases. This CDR3 contains 14 residues. CDR3 residues: CASRPTSSMGEQYF. In nucleotides, the CDR3 is TGTGCCAGCAGACCTACCTCTTCAATGGGCGAGCAGTACTTC.

This clonotype was found a few times. A much larger clone lies a single base off, so this may be a read error. CDR3 in DNA: TGCGCCAGCAGCGAGGAGGACTGGCGCTACAATGAGCAGTACTTC. Translated, it gives CASSEEDWRYNEQYF. The chain has TRBV5-1 and TRBJ2-1; D perhaps matches TRBD2 (5 bases). The DNA end lines up better with TRBJ2-7; the J call may be wrong. Germline values: CDR1 SGHRS, CDR2 YFSETQ. The CDR3 runs 15 residues.